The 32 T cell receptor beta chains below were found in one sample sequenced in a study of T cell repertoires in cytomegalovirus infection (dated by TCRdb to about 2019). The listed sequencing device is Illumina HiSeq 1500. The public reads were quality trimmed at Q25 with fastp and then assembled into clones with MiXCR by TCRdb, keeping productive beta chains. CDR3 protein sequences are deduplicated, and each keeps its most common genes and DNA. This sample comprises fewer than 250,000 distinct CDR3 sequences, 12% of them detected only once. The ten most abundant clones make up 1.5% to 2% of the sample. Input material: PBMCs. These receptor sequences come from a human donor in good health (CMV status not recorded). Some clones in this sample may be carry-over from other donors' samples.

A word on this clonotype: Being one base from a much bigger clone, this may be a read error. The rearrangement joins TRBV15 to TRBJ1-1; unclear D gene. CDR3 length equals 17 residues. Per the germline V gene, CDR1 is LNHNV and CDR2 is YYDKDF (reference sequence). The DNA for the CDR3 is TGTGCCACCAGCGGAGATATTATACAGAGAAAGGGCACTGAAGCTTTCTTT. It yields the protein CATSGDIIQRKGTEAFF.

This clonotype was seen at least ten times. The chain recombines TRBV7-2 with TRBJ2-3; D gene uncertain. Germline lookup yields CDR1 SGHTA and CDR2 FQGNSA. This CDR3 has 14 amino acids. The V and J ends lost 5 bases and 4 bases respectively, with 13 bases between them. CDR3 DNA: TGTGCCAGCAGCGCCCGGCGGCCCCCAGATACGCAGTATTTT. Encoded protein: CASSARRPPDTQYF.

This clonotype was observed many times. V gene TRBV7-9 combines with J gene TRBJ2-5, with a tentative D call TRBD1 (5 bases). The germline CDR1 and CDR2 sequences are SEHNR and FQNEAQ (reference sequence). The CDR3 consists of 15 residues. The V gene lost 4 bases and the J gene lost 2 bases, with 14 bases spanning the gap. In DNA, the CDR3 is TGTGCCAGCAGCTCATACATCGACAGTCAAGAGACCCAGTACTTC. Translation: CASSSYIDSQETQYF.

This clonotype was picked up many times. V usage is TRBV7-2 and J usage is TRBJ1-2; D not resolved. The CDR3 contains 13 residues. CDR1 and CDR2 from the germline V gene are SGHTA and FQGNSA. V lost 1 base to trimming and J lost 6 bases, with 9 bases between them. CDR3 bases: TGTGCCAGCAGCTTAGAACAAATCAATGGCTACACCTTC. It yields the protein CASSLEQINGYTF.

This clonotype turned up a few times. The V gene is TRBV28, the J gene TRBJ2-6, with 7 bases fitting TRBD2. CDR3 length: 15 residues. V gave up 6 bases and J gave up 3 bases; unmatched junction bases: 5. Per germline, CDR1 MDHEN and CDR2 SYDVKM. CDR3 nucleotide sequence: TGTGCCAGCAGCACCGGGGGGTATGGGGCCAACGTCCTGACTTTC. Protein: CASSTGGYGANVLTF.

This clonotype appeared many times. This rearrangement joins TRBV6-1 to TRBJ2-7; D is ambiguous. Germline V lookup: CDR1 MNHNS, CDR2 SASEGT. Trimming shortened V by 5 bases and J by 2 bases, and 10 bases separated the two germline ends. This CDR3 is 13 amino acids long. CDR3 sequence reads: CASSPRTPYEQYF. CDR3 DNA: TGTGCCAGCAGTCCTCGAACACCCTACGAGCAGTACTTC.

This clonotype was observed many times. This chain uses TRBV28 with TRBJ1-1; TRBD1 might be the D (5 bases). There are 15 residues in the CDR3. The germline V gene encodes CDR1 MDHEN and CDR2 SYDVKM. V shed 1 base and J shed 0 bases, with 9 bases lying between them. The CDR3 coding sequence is TGTGCCAGCAGTTTATTCGGCAGGGTGAACACTGAAGCTTTCTTT. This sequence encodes CASSLFGRVNTEAFF.

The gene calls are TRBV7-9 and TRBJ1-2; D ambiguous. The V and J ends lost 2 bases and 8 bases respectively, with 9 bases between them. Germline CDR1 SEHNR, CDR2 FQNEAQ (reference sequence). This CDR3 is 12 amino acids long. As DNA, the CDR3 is TGTGCCAGCAGCTTAATGCAAGGCGGCTACACCTTC. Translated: CASSLMQGGYTF.

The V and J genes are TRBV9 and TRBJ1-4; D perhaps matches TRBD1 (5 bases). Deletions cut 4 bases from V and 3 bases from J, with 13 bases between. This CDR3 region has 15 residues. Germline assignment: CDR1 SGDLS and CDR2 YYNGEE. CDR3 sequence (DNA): TGTGCCAGCAGCAAAGGGACCCTACCTAATGAAAAACTGTTTTTT. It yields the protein CASSKGTLPNEKLFF.

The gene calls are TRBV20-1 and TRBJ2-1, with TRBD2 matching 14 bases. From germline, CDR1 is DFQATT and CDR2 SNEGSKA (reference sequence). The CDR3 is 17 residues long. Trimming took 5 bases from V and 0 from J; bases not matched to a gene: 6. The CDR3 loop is CSASGLAGASSYNEQFF. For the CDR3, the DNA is TGCAGTGCTTCGGGACTAGCGGGAGCAAGCTCCTACAATGAGCAGTTCTTC.

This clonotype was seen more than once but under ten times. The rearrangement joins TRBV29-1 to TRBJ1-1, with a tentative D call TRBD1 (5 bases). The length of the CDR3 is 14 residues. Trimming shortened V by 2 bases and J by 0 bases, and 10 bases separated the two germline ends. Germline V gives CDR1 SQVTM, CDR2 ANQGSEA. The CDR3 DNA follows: TGCAGCGTTGAACAGCAGGGACTGAACACTGAAGCTTTCTTT. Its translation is CSVEQQGLNTEAFF.

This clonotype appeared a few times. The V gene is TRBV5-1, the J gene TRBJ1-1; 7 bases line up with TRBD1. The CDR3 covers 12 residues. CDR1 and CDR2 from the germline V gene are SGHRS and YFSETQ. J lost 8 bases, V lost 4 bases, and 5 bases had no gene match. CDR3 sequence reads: CASSRPGGEAFF. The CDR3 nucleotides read TGCGCCAGCAGCCGTCCAGGGGGGGAAGCTTTCTTT. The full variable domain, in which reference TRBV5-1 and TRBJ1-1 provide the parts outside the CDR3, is KAGVTQTPRYLIKTRGQQVTLSCSPISGHRSVSWYQQTPGQGLQFLFEYFSETQRNKGNFPGRFSGRQFSNSRSEMNVSTLELGDSALYLCASSRPGGEAFFGQGTRLTVV.

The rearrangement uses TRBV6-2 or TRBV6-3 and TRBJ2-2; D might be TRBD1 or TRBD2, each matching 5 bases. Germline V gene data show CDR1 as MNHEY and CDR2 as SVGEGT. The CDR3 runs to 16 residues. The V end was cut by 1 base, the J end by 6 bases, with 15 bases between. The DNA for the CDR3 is TGTGCCAGCAGTTACTTTCAGGGTGGAGGATCCGGGGAGCTGTTTTTT. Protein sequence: CASSYFQGGGSGELFF.

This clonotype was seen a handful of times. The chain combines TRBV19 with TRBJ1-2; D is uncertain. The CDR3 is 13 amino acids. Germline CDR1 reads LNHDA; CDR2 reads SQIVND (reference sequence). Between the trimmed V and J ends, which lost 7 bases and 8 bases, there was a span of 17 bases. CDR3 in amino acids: CASTSDPGGGYTF. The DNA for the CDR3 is TGTGCCAGTACCTCCGACCCCGGAGGCGGCTACACCTTC.

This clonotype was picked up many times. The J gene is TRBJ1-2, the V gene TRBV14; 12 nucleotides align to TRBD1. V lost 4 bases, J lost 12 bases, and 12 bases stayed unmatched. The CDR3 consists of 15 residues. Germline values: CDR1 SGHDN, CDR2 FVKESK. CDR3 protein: CASSPMGQGALGDTF. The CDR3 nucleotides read TGTGCCAGCAGCCCGATGGGACAGGGGGCGCTTGGGGACACCTTC.

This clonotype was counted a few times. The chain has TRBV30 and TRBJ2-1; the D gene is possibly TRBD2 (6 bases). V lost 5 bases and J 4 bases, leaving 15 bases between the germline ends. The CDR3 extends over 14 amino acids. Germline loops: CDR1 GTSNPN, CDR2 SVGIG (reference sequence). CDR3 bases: TGTGCCTGGGGGACTGGGAGGCGGTACAATGAGCAGTTCTTC. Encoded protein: CAWGTGRRYNEQFF.

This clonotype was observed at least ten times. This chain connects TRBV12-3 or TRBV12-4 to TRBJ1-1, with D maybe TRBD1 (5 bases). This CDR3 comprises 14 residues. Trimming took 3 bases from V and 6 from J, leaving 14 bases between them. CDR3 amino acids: CASSLVRGSAEAFF. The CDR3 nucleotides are TGTGCCAGCAGTTTGGTTAGGGGATCGGCTGAAGCTTTCTTT.

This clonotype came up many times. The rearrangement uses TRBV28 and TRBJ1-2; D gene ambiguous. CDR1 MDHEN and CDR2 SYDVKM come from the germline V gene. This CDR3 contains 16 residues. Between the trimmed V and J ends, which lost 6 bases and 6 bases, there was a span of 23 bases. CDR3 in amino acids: CASRVGGGEKTHGYTF. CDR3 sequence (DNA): TGTGCCAGCAGGGTTGGAGGAGGCGAGAAAACACATGGCTACACCTTC.

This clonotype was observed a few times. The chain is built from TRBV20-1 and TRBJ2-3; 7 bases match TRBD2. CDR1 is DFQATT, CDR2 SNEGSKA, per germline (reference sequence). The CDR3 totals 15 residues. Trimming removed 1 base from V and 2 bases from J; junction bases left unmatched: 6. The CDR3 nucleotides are TGCAGTGCTAGAGCGCTAGCGGTGCTCACAGATACGCAGTATTTT. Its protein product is CSARALAVLTDTQYF.

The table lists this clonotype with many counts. The CDR3 sequence: CASSTHASYEQYF. The CDR3 region has the DNA TGTGCCAGCAGCACACATGCGTCCTACGAGCAGTACTTC. The rearrangement links TRBV7-2 to TRBJ2-7; D is uncertain. CDR1 SGHTA and CDR2 FQGNSA come from the germline V gene. This CDR3 has 13 amino acids. The V end lost 5 bases, the J end lost 1 base, and 9 bases lay between the germline ends.

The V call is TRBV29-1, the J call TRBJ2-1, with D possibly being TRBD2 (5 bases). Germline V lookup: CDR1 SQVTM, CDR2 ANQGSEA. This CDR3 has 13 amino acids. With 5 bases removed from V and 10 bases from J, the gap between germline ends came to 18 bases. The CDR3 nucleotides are TGCAGCGTTCGAAGGGAGCTTCTTGGGGAGCAGTTCTTC. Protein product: CSVRRELLGEQFF.

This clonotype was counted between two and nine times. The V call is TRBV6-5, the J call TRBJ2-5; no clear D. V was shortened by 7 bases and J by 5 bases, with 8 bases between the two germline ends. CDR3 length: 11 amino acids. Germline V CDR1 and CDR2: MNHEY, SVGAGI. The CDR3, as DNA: TGTGCCAGCACCCGAGCGGAGACCCAGTACTTC. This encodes CASTRAETQYF.

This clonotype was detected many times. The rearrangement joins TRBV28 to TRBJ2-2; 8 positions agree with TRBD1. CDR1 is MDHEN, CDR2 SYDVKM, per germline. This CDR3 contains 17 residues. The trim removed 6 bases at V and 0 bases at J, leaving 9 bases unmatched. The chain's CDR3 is CASSSLPTGANTGELFF. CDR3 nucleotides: TGTGCCAGCAGCTCTCTCCCGACAGGGGCGAACACCGGGGAGCTGTTTTTT.

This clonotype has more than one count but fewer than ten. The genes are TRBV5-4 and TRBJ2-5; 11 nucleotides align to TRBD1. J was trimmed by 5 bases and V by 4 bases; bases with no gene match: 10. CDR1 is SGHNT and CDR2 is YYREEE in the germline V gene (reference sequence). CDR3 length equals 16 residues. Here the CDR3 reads CASSDEDRGLGETQYF. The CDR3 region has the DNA TGTGCCAGCAGCGATGAGGACAGGGGGCTAGGGGAGACCCAGTACTTC. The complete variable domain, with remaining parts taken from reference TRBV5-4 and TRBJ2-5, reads ETGVTQSPTHLIKTRGQQVTLRCSSQSGHNTVSWYQQALGQGPQFIFQYYREEENGRGNFPPRFSGLQFPNYSSELNVNALELDDSALYLCASSDEDRGLGETQYFGPGTRLLVL.

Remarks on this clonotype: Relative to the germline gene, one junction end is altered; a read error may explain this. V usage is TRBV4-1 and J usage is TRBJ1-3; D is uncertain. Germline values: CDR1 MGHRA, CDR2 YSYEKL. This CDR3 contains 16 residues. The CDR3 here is CDSSQGLGNSGNTIYF. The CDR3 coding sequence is TGCGACAGCAGCCAAGGCCTCGGGAACTCTGGAAACACCATATATTTT.

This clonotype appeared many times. CDR3 DNA sequence: TGTGCCAGCAGCTTAGCGCTGTCTGGGGCTGAAGCTTTCTTT. It codes for CASSLALSGAEAFF. The rearrangement links TRBV7-2 to TRBJ1-1, with D hard to call. Germline loops: CDR1 SGHTA, CDR2 FQGNSA. This CDR3 is built from 14 residues. Trimming removed 0 bases at V and 6 bases at J, with 11 bases between.

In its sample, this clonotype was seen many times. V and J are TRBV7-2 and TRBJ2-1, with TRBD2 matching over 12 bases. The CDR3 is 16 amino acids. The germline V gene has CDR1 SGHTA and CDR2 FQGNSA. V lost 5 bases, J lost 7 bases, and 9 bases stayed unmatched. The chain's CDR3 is CASSPNHGLAGNEQFF. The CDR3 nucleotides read TGTGCCAGCAGCCCCAATCACGGACTAGCGGGGAATGAGCAGTTCTTC.

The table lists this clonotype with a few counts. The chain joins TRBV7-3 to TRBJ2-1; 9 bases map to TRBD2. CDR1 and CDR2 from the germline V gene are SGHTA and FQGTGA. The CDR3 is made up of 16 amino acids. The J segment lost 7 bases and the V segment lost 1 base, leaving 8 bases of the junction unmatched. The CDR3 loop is CASSLNAGGPMNEQFF. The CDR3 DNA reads TGTGCCAGCAGCTTAAACGCGGGAGGGCCTATGAATGAGCAGTTCTTC.

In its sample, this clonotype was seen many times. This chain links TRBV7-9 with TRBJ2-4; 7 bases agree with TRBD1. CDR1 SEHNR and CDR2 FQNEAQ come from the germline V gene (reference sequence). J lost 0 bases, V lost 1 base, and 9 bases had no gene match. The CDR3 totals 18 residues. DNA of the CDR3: TGTGCCAGCAGCTTAGGAACCGGACAGGCCGGAGCCAAAAACATTCAGTACTTC. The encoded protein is CASSLGTGQAGAKNIQYF.

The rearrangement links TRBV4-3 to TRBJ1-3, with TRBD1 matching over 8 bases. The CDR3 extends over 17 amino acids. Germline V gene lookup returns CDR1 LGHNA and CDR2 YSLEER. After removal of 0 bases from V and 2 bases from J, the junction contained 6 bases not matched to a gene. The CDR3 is CASSQEPTGATGNTIYF. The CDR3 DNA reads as TGCGCCAGCAGCCAAGAACCGACAGGGGCTACTGGAAACACCATATATTTT.

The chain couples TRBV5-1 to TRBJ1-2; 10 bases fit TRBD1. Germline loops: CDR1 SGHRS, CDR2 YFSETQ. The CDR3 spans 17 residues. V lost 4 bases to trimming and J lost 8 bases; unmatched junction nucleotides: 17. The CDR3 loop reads CASSARIPGQGIYGYTF. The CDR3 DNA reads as TGCGCCAGCAGCGCTCGCATTCCGGGACAGGGGATTTACGGCTACACCTTC.

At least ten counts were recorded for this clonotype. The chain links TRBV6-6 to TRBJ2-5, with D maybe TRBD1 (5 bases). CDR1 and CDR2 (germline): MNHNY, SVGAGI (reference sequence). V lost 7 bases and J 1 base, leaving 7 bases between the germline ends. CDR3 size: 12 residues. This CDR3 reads CASIDSQETQYF. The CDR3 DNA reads TGTGCCAGCATTGACAGCCAAGAGACCCAGTACTTC.